The clone carrying this T cell receptor beta chain was seen at least ten times. The sample belongs to a study of T-cell reconstitution after alpha-beta-depleted transplantation in children. Germline CDR1 MNHEY, CDR2 SVGAGI. V lost 2 bases to trimming and J lost 8 bases; unmatched junction nucleotides: 4. The CDR3 length is 13 residues. TCRbeta library preparation incorporated unique molecular identifiers. In TCRdb, the PCR reads were re-called with MiXCR into one record per CDR3 protein. The repertoire holds 190,000 or so distinct CDR3 sequences, with about 6.4% as singletons. The specimen was PBMCs from the stem cell graft donor, collected from the stem cell graft. The rearrangement links TRBV6-5 to TRBJ1-2; TRBD1 aligns across 8 bases. This TCR was sampled from a human donor who donated a stem cell graft to a child with Wiskott-Aldrich syndrome. This chain's CDR3 is CASSYGDRTGYTF. As DNA, the CDR3 is TGTGCCAGCAGTTACGGGGACAGGACCGGCTACACCTTC.